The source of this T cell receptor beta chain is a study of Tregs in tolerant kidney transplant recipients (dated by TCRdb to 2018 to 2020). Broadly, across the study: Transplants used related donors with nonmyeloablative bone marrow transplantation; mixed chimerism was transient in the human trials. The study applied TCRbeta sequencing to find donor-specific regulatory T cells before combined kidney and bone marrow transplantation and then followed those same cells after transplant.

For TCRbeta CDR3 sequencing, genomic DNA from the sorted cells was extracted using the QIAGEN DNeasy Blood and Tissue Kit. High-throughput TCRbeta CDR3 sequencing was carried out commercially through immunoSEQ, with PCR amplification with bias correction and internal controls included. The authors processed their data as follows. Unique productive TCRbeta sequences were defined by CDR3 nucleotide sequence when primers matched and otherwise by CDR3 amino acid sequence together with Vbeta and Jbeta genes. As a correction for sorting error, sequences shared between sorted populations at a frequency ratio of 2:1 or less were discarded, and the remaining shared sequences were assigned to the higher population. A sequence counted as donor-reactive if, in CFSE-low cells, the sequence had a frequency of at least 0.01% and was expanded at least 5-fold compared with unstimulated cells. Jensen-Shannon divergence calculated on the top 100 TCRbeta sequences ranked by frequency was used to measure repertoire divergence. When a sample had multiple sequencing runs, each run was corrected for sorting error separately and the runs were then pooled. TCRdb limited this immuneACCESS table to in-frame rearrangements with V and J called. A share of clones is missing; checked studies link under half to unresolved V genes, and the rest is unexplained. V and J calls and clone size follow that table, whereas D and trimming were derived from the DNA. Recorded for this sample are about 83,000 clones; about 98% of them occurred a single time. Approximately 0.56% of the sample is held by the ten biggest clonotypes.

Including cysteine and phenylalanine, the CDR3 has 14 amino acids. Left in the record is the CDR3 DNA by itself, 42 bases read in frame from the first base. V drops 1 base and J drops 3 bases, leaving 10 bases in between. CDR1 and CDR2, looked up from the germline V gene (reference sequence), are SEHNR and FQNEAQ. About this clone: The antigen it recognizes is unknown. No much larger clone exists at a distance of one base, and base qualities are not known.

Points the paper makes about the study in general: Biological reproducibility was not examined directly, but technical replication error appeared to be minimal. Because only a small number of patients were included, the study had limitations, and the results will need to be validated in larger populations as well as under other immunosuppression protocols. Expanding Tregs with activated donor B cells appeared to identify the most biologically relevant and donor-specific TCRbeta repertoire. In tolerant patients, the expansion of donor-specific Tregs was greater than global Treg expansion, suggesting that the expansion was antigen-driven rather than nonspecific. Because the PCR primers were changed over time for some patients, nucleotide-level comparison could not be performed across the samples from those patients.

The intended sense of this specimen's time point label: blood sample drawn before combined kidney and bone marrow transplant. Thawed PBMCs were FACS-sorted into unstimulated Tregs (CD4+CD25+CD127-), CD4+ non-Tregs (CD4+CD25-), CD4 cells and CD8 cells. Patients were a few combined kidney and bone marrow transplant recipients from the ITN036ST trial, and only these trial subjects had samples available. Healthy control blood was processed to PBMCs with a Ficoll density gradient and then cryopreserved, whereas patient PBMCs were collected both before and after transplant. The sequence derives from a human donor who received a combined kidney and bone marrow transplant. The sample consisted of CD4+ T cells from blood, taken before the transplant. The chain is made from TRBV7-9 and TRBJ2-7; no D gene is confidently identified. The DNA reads TGTGCCAGCAGCTTAGGAACCCAACACTACGAGCAGTACTTC. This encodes CASSLGTQHYEQYF.